Listed here are 2 T cell receptor beta chains from one sample, sequenced in a study of blood T cells in healthy people across ages (dated by TCRdb to between 2014 and 2017). Library preparation used 5' RACE. TCRdb records Illumina HiSeq 2500 as the sequencer. A second PCR of roughly 7 to 11 cycles was performed with a sample-barcoded 5' primer and a J-beta primer mix. TCRdb ran its own pipeline on the public reads, namely fastp trimming at Q25 and MiXCR clone calling, and kept in-frame beta chains. Duplicate CDR3 protein sequences are folded into a single record with the most common DNA and genes. This sample has about 1,000,000 distinct CDR3 sequences in its table, and 45% of those were observed once. The ten most abundant clones make up over 15% of the sample. Sample: blood. These TCRs come from a woman aged 55-70 years in good health.

The chain joins TRBV11-2 to TRBJ2-5; a weak D match, TRBD2 (5 bases). CDR3 length: 15 residues. Germline V gene data show CDR1 as SGHAT and CDR2 as FQNNGV. Trimming cost V 5 bases and J 11 bases, with 24 bases left between them. CDR3 DNA: TGTGCCAGCAGCGACGTGGGTCTCGGGAACAATGAGCAGTACTTC. Translation: CASSDVGLGNNEQYF.

This clonotype has only a few counts. A much larger clone differs by one base, so this may be a read error. The chain has TRBV14 and TRBJ2-1; D remains unclear. The CDR3 spans 16 residues. Germline V gene lookup returns CDR1 SGHDN and CDR2 FVKESK. Trimming left V 0 bases short and J 13 bases short, with 22 bases between. The CDR3 protein is CASSQDLPGSGETQFF. In nucleotides, the CDR3 is TGTGCCAGCAGCCAAGATCTTCCTGGCTCCGGCGAGACCCAGTTCTTC.